This T cell receptor beta chain was identified during a study of blood T cell repertoires in COVID-19. As originally analysed: Estimation of nucleated cell counts was performed using reference gene primer amplification. Clones were sequenced by immunoSEQ multiplex PCR, and TCRdb holds only the in-frame ones, with some missing. From that table come the V and J calls and clone size; the DNA was used to work out D and trimming. Among a few hundred thousand clones listed, 85% to 90% were seen once. The participants were between about 18 and 90 years old and came from under 25 US areas. Participants were placed into cohorts based on the clinical history they reported. V trimming: 5 bases; J trimming: 2 bases; junction bases outside the gene matches: 4. This CDR3 has 14 residues. CDR1 is SGHTA, CDR2 FQGNSA, per germline.

The receptor was derived from a woman aged 60-70 years in a cohort exposed to, infected with or recovered from COVID-19 (not recorded which). The chain couples TRBV7-2 to TRBJ2-3; 7 nucleotides align to TRBD1. Sequencing was done on a sample of PBMCs or T cells enriched from blood (not recorded which). CDR3 nucleotides: TGTGCCAGCAGCCCAGGACAGGTCACAGATACGCAGTATTTT. Translating gives CASSPGQVTDTQYF.